Presented here are 9 T cell receptor beta chains from one specimen sequenced in a study of CD8+CD57+ T cells in acquired aplastic anemia. Genomic DNA served as template for TCR beta VDJ and CDR3 profiling. TCRdb reprocessed the reads with MiXCR, giving one entry per CDR3 protein. This table holds approximately 170,000 distinct CDR3 sequences, over 40% found once. All sequencing subjects had displayed CD8+CD57+ cell expansion on flow cytometry. The specimen sequenced was sorted CD4+, CD8+, or CD8+CD57+ T cells (not recorded which) from PBMCs. The receptor set was obtained from a human donor with aplastic anemia.

This clonotype was picked up many times. The rearrangement joins TRBV20-1 to TRBJ2-3, with TRBD2 matching over 9 bases. The V and J ends lost 3 bases and 5 bases, in that order; junction bases with no gene match: 6. This CDR3 comprises 14 residues. CDR1 DFQATT and CDR2 SNEGSKA come from the germline V gene (reference sequence). The CDR3 coding sequence is TGCAGTGCTAGGGCGGGAGGGCCTAAAGATACGCAGTATTTT. Protein sequence: CSARAGGPKDTQYF.

In this sample, this clonotype turned up many times. V usage is TRBV19 and J usage is TRBJ1-2; D gene ambiguous. Germline-derived CDR1 and CDR2 are LNHDA and SQIVND (reference sequence). The length of the CDR3 is 13 residues. V was pared by 3 bases and J by 4 bases, with 9 bases between. CDR3: CASSIPGFYGYTF. Written as DNA, the CDR3 is TGTGCCAGTAGTATTCCCGGGTTCTATGGCTACACCTTC. Full variable domain (rest looked up from reference TRBV19 and TRBJ1-2): DGGITQSPKYLFRKEGQNVTLSCEQNLNHDAMYWYRQDPGQGLRLIYYSQIVNDFQKGDIAEGYSVSREKKESFPLTVTSAQKNPTAFYLCASSIPGFYGYTFGSGTRLTVV.

The rearrangement links TRBV10-1 to TRBJ2-7; the D gene could be TRBD1 or TRBD2 (5 bases each). The germline V and J ends were trimmed by 8 bases and 2 bases, with 16 bases remaining between them. The CDR3 is made up of 14 amino acids. Looked up from germline, CDR1 is WNHNN and CDR2 is SYGVQD (reference sequence). CDR3: CASRDGAIPYEQYF. CDR3 DNA: TGCGCCAGCCGGGACGGGGCGATCCCCTACGAGCAGTACTTC.

In its sample, this clonotype was seen a few times. Since a much larger clone is just one base distant, this may be a read error. The rearrangement joins TRBV20-1 to TRBJ1-6; maybe TRBD1 (6 bases). The germline gives CDR1 DFQATT, CDR2 SNEGSKA (reference sequence). There are 16 residues in the CDR3. The CDR3 region has the DNA TGCAGTGCTAGAGATCGGGGCAGGGGAGATAATCCACCCCTCCACTTT. Encoded protein: CSARDRGRGDNPPLHF.

This clonotype showed up many times. The rearrangement links TRBV20-1 to TRBJ2-5, with D perhaps being TRBD1 or TRBD2 (6 bases each). This CDR3 region has 15 residues. With 0 bases removed from V and 4 bases from J, the gap between germline ends came to 15 bases. Germline V gene sequence: CDR1 DFQATT, CDR2 SNEGSKA (reference sequence). CDR3 nucleotides: TGCAGTGCTAGAGATGGGGGGCAGGCCATAGAGACCCAGTACTTC. It yields the protein CSARDGGQAIETQYF.

V gene TRBV19 combines with J gene TRBJ1-1, with 8 bases lining up with TRBD1. Germline loops: CDR1 LNHDA, CDR2 SQIVND (reference sequence). CDR3 length: 14 amino acids. V trimming: 6 bases; J trimming: 2 bases; junction bases outside the gene matches: 5. CDR3 protein: CASRMTGVNTEAFF. Here the CDR3 DNA reads TGTGCCAGTAGGATGACAGGGGTTAACACTGAAGCTTTCTTT. Complete variable domain (other parts from reference TRBV19 and TRBJ1-1): DGGITQSPKYLFRKEGQNVTLSCEQNLNHDAMYWYRQDPGQGLRLIYYSQIVNDFQKGDIAEGYSVSREKKESFPLTVTSAQKNPTAFYLCASRMTGVNTEAFFGQGTRLTVV.

At least ten counts were recorded for this clonotype. CDR3 sequence reads: CATSDPPTDTQYF. CDR3 bases: TGTGCCACCAGTGACCCCCCTACAGATACGCAGTATTTT. The gene calls are TRBV24-1 and TRBJ2-3; D unresolved. This CDR3 has 13 residues. V lost 4 bases and J 3 bases, leaving 7 bases between the germline ends. Germline V gives CDR1 KGHDR, CDR2 SFDVKD.

The V call is TRBV6-1, the J call TRBJ1-1, with 10 bases matching TRBD1. The V gene's germline CDR1 is MNHNS and CDR2 SASEGT. The CDR3 covers 15 residues. The V and J ends lost 1 base and 3 bases, in that order; junction bases with no gene match: 2. The CDR3 sequence: CASSEVGQGDTEAFF. In DNA form, the CDR3 reads TGTGCCAGCAGTGAAGTAGGACAGGGGGACACTGAAGCTTTCTTT.

The chain carries TRBV10-1 and TRBJ2-7; the D call may be TRBD1 or TRBD2 (5 bases each). Per germline, CDR1 WNHNN and CDR2 SYGVQD (reference sequence). The CDR3 is 15 amino acids. V was trimmed by 0 bases and J by 6 bases, leaving 15 bases between them. In DNA form, the CDR3 reads TGCGCCAGCAGTGAGTCAGGGGTCCGGGATCGCGAGCAGTACTTC. This gives the protein CASSESGVRDREQYF.